Below, 23 T cell receptor beta chains from the same sample are listed, as sequenced in a study of control samples from healthy donors and cancer patients. Here immunoSEQ multiplex PCR was the method, and the copy in TCRdb shows in-frame clones only, minus some. The sample carries tens of thousands of clones, 93% recorded once. Specimen: PBMCs. The receptors here all came from a woman aged 40 to 50 with lung cancer.

This chain uses TRBV3-1 (or the pseudogene TRBV3-2) with TRBJ1-1; tentatively, D is TRBD1 (6 bases). The V gene's germline CDR1 is LGHDT and CDR2 YNNKEL (reference sequence). The CDR3 is made up of 17 amino acids. The V end was cut by 4 bases, the J end by 4 bases, with 22 bases between. The CDR3 coding sequence is TGTGCCAGCAGCCGAGTAATCGGAACAGGGAGGTTCACTGAAGCTTTCTTT. It codes for CASSRVIGTGRFTEAFF.

This rearrangement joins TRBV11-2 to TRBJ1-3; D possibly corresponds to TRBD1 (5 bases). Trimming took 2 bases from V and 3 from J, leaving 11 bases between them. CDR1 and CDR2 from the germline V gene are SGHAT and FQNNGV. The CDR3 consists of 15 residues. The CDR3 loop is CASSLISGIGNTIYF. The CDR3 nucleotides read TGTGCCAGCAGCTTAATATCAGGGATTGGAAACACCATATATTTT.

This chain uses TRBV4-1 with TRBJ1-2; D might be TRBD1 (5 bases). Germline assignment: CDR1 MGHRA and CDR2 YSYEKL. The CDR3 is 15 amino acids. Trimming left V 4 bases short and J 4 bases short, with 16 bases between. This chain's CDR3 is CASSPPSTAAYGYTF. CDR3 DNA: TGCGCCAGCAGCCCGCCCTCGACAGCCGCCTATGGCTACACCTTC.

This clone was recorded only once. V and J are TRBV6-5 and TRBJ1-2; no clear D. The CDR3 is 13 amino acids. Per germline, CDR1 MNHEY and CDR2 SVGAGI. Between the trimmed V and J ends, which lost 6 bases and 6 bases, there was a span of 14 bases. CDR3 bases: TGTGCCAGCAGCCCCCCAGGAACGGATGGCTACACCTTC. Translation: CASSPPGTDGYTF.

The chain links TRBV5-8 to TRBJ2-6, with unresolved D. Trimming stripped 4 bases from V and 4 bases from J, with 6 bases between. CDR3 length: 13 amino acids. Germline CDR1 and CDR2: SGHTS and YDEGEE. The CDR3 region is CASSPDGANVLTF. CDR3 sequence (DNA): TGTGCCAGCAGCCCGGACGGGGCCAACGTCCTGACTTTC.

This clone has only a few counts. The CDR3 region is CASSLGGPGVLYDNQPQHF. CDR3 coding DNA: TGCGCCAGCAGCCTAGGGGGTCCCGGGGTCCTATATGACAATCAGCCCCAGCATTTT. The chain joins TRBV4-1 to TRBJ1-5; D perhaps matches TRBD1 (6 bases). CDR1 is MGHRA and CDR2 is YSYEKL in the germline V gene. This CDR3 contains 19 residues. The V end lost 4 bases, the J end lost 3 bases, and 25 bases lay between the germline ends.

V usage is TRBV9 and J usage is TRBJ2-1; 15 bases are a match to TRBD2. The CDR3 loop spans 18 amino acids. CDR1 and CDR2 from the germline V gene are SGDLS and YYNGEE. The junction had 8 bases not matched to a gene; V was cut back by 2 bases and J by 5 bases. The CDR3 sequence: CASSVGLAGGPSDNEQFF. The CDR3 DNA is TGTGCCAGCAGCGTCGGACTAGCGGGGGGGCCAAGTGACAATGAGCAGTTCTTC.

The rearrangement uses TRBV4-2 and TRBJ1-1; D is unresolved. Germline CDR1 LGHNA, CDR2 YNFKEQ. V dropped 1 base and J dropped 11 bases, with 8 bases sitting between them. CDR3 length equals 11 residues. This chain's CDR3 is CASSQGITAFF. CDR3 nucleotides: TGTGCCAGCAGCCAAGGAATAACGGCTTTCTTT.

The chain couples TRBV6-5 to TRBJ1-5; 7 nucleotides align to TRBD1. The CDR3 length is 15 residues. Germline lookup yields CDR1 MNHEY and CDR2 SVGAGI. V lost 4 bases to trimming and J lost 1 base; unmatched junction nucleotides: 4. The CDR3 nucleotides are TGTGCCAGCAGTTGGGACAGTTTCAGCAATCAGCCCCAGCATTTT. It encodes CASSWDSFSNQPQHF.

The chain combines TRBV5-4 with TRBJ1-2, with no clear D. Per the germline V gene, CDR1 is SGHNT and CDR2 is YYREEE (reference sequence). The V end lost 0 bases, the J end lost 0 bases, and 12 bases lay between the germline ends. CDR3 length: 16 residues. In DNA form, the CDR3 reads TGTGCCAGCAGCTTGGAGGCGGTAAACCCTAACTATGGCTACACCTTC. It is translated as CASSLEAVNPNYGYTF.

The rearrangement links TRBV27 to TRBJ1-2; tentative D call: TRBD1 (5 bases). From germline, CDR1 is MNHEY and CDR2 SMNVEV (reference sequence). This CDR3 region has 12 residues. The germline V and J ends were trimmed by 5 bases and 7 bases, with 11 bases remaining between them. The CDR3 DNA is TGTGCCAGCAGTCCAAACAGGATTGGCTACACCTTC. Protein sequence: CASSPNRIGYTF.

The rearrangement uses TRBV11-3 and TRBJ1-1, with a weak D call TRBD1 (5 bases). Germline loops: CDR1 SGHNT, CDR2 YENEEA. The V gene lost 3 bases and the J gene lost 2 bases, with 10 bases spanning the gap. The CDR3 contains 14 residues. The CDR3 DNA is TGTGCCAGCAGCTTCCGGGGGTTTAACACTGAAGCTTTCTTT. Translating gives CASSFRGFNTEAFF.

The chain recombines TRBV19 with TRBJ1-1, with a weak D call TRBD1 (5 bases). Germline V gene sequence: CDR1 LNHDA, CDR2 SQIVND (reference sequence). Trimming cost V 6 bases and J 6 bases, with 20 bases left between them. The CDR3 totals 15 residues. CDR3 sequence reads: CASRHLFGTLAEAFF. The CDR3 DNA reads TGTGCCAGTAGGCACCTGTTCGGGACGCTGGCTGAAGCTTTCTTT.

V usage is TRBV7-9 and J usage is TRBJ2-1; D not resolved. The length of the CDR3 is 11 residues. The germline V and J ends were trimmed by 5 bases and 12 bases, with 11 bases remaining between them. Germline values: CDR1 SEHNR, CDR2 FQNEAQ (reference sequence). In nucleotides, the CDR3 is TGTGCCAGCAGCGTCCCGACTGGGCAGTTCTTC. Residues: CASSVPTGQFF.

This rearrangement joins TRBV5-5 to TRBJ2-5, with 8 bases fitting TRBD2. Germline lookup yields CDR1 SGHKS and CDR2 YYEKEE (reference sequence). The CDR3 runs 16 residues. Trimming cost V 0 bases and J 1 base; bases outside gene matches: 5. CDR3 nucleotide sequence: TGTGCCAGCAGCTTGGGGGACGGGGGGGCCCAAGAGACCCAGTACTTC. Translating it yields CASSLGDGGAQETQYF. Full variable domain (missing parts from reference TRBV5-5 and TRBJ2-5): DAGVTQSPTHLIKTRGQQVTLRCSPISGHKSVSWYQQVLGQGPQFIFQYYEKEERGRGNFPDRFSARQFPNYSSELNVNALLLGDSALYLCASSLGDGGAQETQYFGPGTRLLVL.

The rearrangement joins TRBV2 to TRBJ2-2; 8 bases match TRBD1. Trimming at V came to 8 bases and at J to 4 bases, leaving 6 bases not matched to a gene. This CDR3 contains 14 residues. Germline-derived CDR1 and CDR2 are SNHLY and FYNNEI. The CDR3 DNA reads as TGTGCCAGCGGTACAGGGGGGAGCACCGGGGAGCTGTTTTTT. Protein: CASGTGGSTGELFF. Complete variable domain (other parts from reference TRBV2 and TRBJ2-2): EPEVTQTPSHQVTQMGQEVILRCVPISNHLYFYWYRQILGQKVEFLVSFYNNEISEKSEIFDDQFSVERPDGSNFTLKIRSTKLEDSAMYFCASGTGGSTGELFFGEGSRLTVL.

This clone was found a few times. The V call is TRBV29-1, the J call TRBJ1-2, with D possibly TRBD1 on 5 matching bases. Germline CDR1 reads SQVTM; CDR2 reads ANQGSEA. The CDR3 length is 11 residues. V was cut by 2 bases and J by 5 bases, with 6 bases left in between. This CDR3 reads CSVEQGYGYTF. In DNA, the CDR3 is TGCAGCGTTGAACAGGGTTATGGCTACACCTTC.

This chain uses TRBV5-8 with TRBJ2-7, with D possibly matching TRBD2 (6 bases). Germline V lookup: CDR1 SGHTS, CDR2 YDEGEE. V was pared by 4 bases and J by 2 bases, with 10 bases between. The CDR3 loop spans 13 amino acids. CDR3 in DNA: TGTGCCAGCAGCCCGGAGGGGACCTACGAGCAGTACTTC. This translates into CASSPEGTYEQYF.

The J gene is TRBJ1-2, the V gene TRBV6-6, with D perhaps TRBD1 (5 bases). CDR1 MNHNY and CDR2 SVGAGI come from the germline V gene (reference sequence). Between the trimmed V and J ends, which lost 6 bases and 2 bases, there was a span of 16 bases. This CDR3 has 15 amino acids. The CDR3 DNA follows: TGTGCCAGCAGCCAGCAGGGTGGCGGGAACTATGGCTACACCTTC. Translation: CASSQQGGGNYGYTF.

The rearrangement joins TRBV19 to TRBJ2-2, with 9 bases aligning to TRBD2. Trimming at V came to 4 bases and at J to 2 bases, leaving 5 bases not matched to a gene. Germline values: CDR1 LNHDA, CDR2 SQIVND (reference sequence). The CDR3 is 16 amino acids. The CDR3 protein is CASSTPGLANTGELFF. CDR3 bases: TGTGCCAGTAGTACGCCGGGACTAGCTAACACCGGGGAGCTGTTTTTT.

The chain uses TRBV4-2 and TRBJ1-4; no clear D. The CDR3 totals 14 residues. V was cut by 4 bases and J by 4 bases, with 10 bases left in between. Germline CDR1 LGHNA, CDR2 YNFKEQ. CDR3 sequence reads: CASSPQGFNEKLFF. CDR3 in DNA: TGTGCCAGCAGCCCGCAAGGGTTTAATGAAAAACTGTTTTTT.

CDR3 bases: TGTGCCATCAGTCGAAAGGACCCCGAGAATTTCTATGGCTACACCTTC. It specifies CAISRKDPENFYGYTF. This sequence joins TRBV10-3 and TRBJ1-2; unclear D gene. This CDR3 contains 16 residues. The V gene lost 5 bases and the J gene lost 4 bases, with 20 bases spanning the gap. Germline CDR1 is ENHRY and CDR2 is SYGVKD.

The genes are TRBV27 and TRBJ2-1, with D unresolved. The CDR3 is 13 residues long. From germline, CDR1 is MNHEY and CDR2 SMNVEV (reference sequence). Deletions cut 4 bases from V and 1 base from J, with 5 bases between. CDR3 loop: CASSWESYNEQFF. The CDR3 region has the DNA TGTGCCAGCAGTTGGGAATCCTACAATGAGCAGTTCTTC.